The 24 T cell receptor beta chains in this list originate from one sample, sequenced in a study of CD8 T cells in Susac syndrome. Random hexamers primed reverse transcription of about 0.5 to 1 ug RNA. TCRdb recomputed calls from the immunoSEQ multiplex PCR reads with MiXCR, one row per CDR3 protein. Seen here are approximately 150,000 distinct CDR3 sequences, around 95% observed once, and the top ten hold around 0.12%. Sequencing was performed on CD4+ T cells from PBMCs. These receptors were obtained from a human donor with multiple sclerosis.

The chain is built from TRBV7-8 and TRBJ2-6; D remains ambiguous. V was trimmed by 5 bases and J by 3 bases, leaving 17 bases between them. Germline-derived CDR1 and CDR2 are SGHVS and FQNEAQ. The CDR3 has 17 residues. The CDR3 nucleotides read TGTGCCAGCAGCGCCCGTAGCCCCCTAGGTGGGGCCAACGTCCTGACTTTC. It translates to CASSARSPLGGANVLTF. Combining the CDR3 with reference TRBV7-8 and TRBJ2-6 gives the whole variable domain GAGVSQSPRYKVAKRGQDVALRCDPISGHVSLFWYQQALGQGPEFLTYFQNEAQLDKSGLPSDRFFAERPEGSVSTLKIQRTQQEDSAVYLCASSARSPLGGANVLTFGAGSRLTVL.

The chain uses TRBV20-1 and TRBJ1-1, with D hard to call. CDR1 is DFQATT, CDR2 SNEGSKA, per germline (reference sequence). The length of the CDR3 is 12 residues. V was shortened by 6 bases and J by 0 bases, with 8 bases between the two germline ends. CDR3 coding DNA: TGCAGTGCGTCAGCCCTGAACACTGAAGCTTTCTTT. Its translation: CSASALNTEAFF.

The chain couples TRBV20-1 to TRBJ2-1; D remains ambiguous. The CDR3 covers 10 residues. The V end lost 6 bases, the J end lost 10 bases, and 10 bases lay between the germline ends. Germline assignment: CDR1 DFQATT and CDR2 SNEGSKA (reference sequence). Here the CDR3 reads CSAKREEQFF. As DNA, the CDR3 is TGCAGTGCGAAGCGCGAAGAGCAGTTCTTC.

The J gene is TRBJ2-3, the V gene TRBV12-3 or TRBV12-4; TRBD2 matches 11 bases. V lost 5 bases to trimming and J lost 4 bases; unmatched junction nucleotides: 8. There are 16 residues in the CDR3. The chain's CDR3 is CASSRLPGLAADTQYF. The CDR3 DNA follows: TGTGCCAGCAGTCGATTACCGGGACTAGCGGCAGATACGCAGTATTTT.

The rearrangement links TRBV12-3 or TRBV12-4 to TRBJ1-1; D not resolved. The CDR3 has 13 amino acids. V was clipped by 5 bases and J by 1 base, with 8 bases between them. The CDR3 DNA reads TGTGCCAGCAGTCTCCTCCAGAACACTGAAGCTTTCTTT. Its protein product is CASSLLQNTEAFF.

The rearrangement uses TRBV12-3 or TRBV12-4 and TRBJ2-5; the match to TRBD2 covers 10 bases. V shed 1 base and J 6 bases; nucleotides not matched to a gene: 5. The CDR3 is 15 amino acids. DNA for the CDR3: TGTGCCAGCAGTTTAGGTCTAGCGGGGGTGAAGACCCAGTACTTC. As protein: CASSLGLAGVKTQYF.

The CDR3 loop reads CSASSPRESTDTQYF. CDR3 in DNA: TGCAGTGCTAGTAGTCCGCGGGAGAGCACAGATACGCAGTATTTT. The chain combines TRBV20-1 with TRBJ2-3; TRBD2 matches 7 bases. The germline V gene encodes CDR1 DFQATT and CDR2 SNEGSKA (reference sequence). Trimming removed 3 bases from V and 0 bases from J; junction bases left unmatched: 6. The CDR3 contains 15 residues.

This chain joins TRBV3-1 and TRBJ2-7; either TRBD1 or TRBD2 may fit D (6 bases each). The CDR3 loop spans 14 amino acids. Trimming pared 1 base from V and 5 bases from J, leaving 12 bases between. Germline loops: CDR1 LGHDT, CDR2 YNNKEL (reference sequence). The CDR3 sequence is CASSQGQEGNEQYF. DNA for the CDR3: TGTGCCAGCAGCCAAGGACAGGAGGGCAACGAGCAGTACTTC.

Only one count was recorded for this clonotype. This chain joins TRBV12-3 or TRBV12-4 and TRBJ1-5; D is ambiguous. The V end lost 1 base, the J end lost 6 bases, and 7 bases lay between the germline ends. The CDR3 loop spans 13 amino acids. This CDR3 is CASSLGRLQPQHF. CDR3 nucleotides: TGTGCCAGCAGTTTAGGCAGACTTCAGCCCCAGCATTTT.

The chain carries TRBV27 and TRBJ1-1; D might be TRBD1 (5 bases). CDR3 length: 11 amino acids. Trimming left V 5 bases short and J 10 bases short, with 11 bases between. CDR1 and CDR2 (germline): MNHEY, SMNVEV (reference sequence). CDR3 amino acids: CASSVGTLAFF. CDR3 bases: TGTGCCAGCAGTGTCGGGACTCTAGCTTTCTTT.

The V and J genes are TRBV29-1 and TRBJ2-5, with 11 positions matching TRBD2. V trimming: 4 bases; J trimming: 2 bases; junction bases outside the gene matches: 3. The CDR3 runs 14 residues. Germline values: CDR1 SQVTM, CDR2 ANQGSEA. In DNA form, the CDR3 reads TGCAGCGTTGCGGCTAGCGGGGGGCAAGAGACCCAGTACTTC. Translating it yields CSVAASGGQETQYF.

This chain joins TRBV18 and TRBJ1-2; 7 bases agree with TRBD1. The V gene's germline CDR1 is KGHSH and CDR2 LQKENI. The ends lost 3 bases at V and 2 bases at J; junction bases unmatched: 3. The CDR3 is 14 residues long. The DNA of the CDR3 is TGTGCCAGCTCACCTTCGGGACAGAACTATGGCTACACCTTC. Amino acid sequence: CASSPSGQNYGYTF.

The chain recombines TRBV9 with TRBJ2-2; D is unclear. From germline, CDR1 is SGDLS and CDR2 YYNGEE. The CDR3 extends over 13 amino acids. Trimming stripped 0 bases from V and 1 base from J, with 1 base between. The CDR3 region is CASSVGNTGELFF. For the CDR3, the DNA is TGTGCCAGCAGCGTAGGGAACACCGGGGAGCTGTTTTTT.

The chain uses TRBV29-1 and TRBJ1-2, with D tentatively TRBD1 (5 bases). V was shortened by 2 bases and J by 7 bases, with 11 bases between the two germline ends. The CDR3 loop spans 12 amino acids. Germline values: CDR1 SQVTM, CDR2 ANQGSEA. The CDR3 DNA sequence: TGCAGCGTTGAACGGCAGGGAGGTGGCTACACCTTC. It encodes CSVERQGGGYTF.

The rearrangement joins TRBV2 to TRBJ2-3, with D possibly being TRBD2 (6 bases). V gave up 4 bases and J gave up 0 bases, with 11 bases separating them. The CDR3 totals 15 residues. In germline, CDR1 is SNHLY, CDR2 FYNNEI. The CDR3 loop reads CASSASGLSTDTQYF. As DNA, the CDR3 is TGTGCCAGCAGTGCCTCGGGACTCAGCACAGATACGCAGTATTTT.

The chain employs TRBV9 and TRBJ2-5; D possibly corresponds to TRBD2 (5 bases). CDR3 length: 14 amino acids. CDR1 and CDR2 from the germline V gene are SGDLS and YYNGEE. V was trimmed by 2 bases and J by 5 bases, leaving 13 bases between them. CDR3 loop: CASSVNPDWETQYF. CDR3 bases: TGTGCCAGCAGCGTCAACCCGGACTGGGAGACCCAGTACTTC.

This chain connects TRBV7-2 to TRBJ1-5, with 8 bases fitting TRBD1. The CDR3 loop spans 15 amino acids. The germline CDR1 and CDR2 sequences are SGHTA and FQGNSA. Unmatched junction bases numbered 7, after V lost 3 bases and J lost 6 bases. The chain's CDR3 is CASSFDRQGSQPQHF. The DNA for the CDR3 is TGTGCCAGCAGCTTCGACAGACAGGGGAGTCAGCCCCAGCATTTT.

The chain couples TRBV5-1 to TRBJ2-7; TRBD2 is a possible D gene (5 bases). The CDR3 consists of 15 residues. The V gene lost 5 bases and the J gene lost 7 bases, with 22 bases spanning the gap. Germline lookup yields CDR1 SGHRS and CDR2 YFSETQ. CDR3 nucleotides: TGCGCCAGCAGTTTGATAGGACTCACGCGGTCGGAGCAGTACTTC. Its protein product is CASSLIGLTRSEQYF.

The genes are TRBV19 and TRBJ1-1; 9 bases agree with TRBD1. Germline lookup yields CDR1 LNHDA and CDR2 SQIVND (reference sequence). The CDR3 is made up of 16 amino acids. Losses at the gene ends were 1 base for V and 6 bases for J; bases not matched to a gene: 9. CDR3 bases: TGTGCCAGTAGTATAGGGGGACAGGGAAGGGCTGCTGAAGCTTTCTTT. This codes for CASSIGGQGRAAEAFF.

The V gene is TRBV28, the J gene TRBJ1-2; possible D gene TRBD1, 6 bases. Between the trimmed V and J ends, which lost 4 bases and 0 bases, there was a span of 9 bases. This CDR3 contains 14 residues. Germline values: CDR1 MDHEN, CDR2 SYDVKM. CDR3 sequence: CASSSGTSNYGYTF. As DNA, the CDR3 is TGTGCCAGCAGTTCCGGGACATCTAACTATGGCTACACCTTC.

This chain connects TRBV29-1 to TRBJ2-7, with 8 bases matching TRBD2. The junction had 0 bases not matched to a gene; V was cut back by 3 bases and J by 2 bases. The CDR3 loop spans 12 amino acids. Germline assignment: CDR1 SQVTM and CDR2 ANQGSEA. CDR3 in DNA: TGCAGCGTTGATAGCGGGACCTACGAGCAGTACTTC. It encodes CSVDSGTYEQYF.

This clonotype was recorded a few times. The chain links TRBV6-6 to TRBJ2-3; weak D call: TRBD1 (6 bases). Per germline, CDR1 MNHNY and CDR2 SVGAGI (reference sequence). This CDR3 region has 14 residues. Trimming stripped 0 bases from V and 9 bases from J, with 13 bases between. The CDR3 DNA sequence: TGTGCCAGCAGTTACTCGTATAAGGGGGAGACGCAGTATTTT. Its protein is CASSYSYKGETQYF.

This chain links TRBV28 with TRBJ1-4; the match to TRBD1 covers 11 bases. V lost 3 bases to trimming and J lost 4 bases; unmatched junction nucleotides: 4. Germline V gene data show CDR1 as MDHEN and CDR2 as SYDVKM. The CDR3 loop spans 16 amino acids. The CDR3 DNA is TGTGCCAGCAGTTTGGGGACAGGGGGGGGTAATGAAAAACTGTTTTTT. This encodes CASSLGTGGGNEKLFF.

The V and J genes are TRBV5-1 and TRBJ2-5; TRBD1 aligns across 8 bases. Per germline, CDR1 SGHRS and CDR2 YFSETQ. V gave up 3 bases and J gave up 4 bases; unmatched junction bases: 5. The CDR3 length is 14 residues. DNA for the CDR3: TGCGCCAGCAGCTCGGAGACAGGGGTAGAGACCCAGTACTTC. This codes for CASSSETGVETQYF.